The subject of this entry is one T cell receptor (beta chain). What it binds is not known. V lost 3 bases and J lost 5; bases outside the gene matches: 6. The CDR3 has 14 residues. Germline values: CDR1 SGHNT, CDR2 YYREEE (reference sequence). Data came from immunoSEQ multiplex PCR; TCRdb stores just in-frame clones and leaves some out. The sample includes about 190,000 clones, roughly 80% of them seen just once. The sample is drawn from a study of cytomegalovirus exposure and HLA in healthy donors. Points from the study as a whole: There were some 150 TCR beta chains listed as cytomegalovirus-associated.

The clonotype originates from a man aged 18-30 years in good health and CMV-seropositive. The chain joins TRBV5-4 to TRBJ2-5; 8 nucleotides line up with TRBD2. The sample comprised PBMCs. The CDR3 DNA follows: TGTGCCAGCAGCTCCCCGCGGGAGGTTGAGACCCAGTACTTC. Translating it yields CASSSPREVETQYF.